A selection of T cell receptor beta chains follows, all from one sample in a study of Ad26.COV2.S vaccination and SARS-CoV-2 variants. Here immunoSEQ multiplex PCR was the method, and the copy in TCRdb shows in-frame clones only, minus some. The table includes a few hundred thousand clones, about nine tenths detected once. The sequencing here drew on peripheral blood, taken in a trial of Ad26.COV2.S vaccine versus placebo. The receptors were gathered from a person aged 18-60 years who received the Ad26.COV2.S COVID-19 vaccine or a placebo. Both conserved end residues are part of each CDR3. A D gene is named only where the DNA matches it firmly. Not every row has a clone size; where given, it reads once, few, many or a size class.

V gene: TRBV30
J gene: TRBJ1-2
D gene: -
clone size: -
CDR3 protein: CAWSDRAVGYGYTF
CDR3 DNA: TGTGCCTGGAGTGACCGGGCAGTGGGCTATGGCTACACCTTC

V gene: TRBV27
J gene: TRBJ1-3
D gene: -
clone size: -
CDR3 protein: CASSSSGGNTIYF
CDR3 DNA: TGTGCCAGCAGTTCCTCCGGTGGAAACACCATATATTTT

V gene: TRBV4-2
J gene: TRBJ1-3
D gene: -
clone size: once
CDR3 protein: CASSQVPGSGNTIYF
CDR3 DNA: TGTGCCAGCAGCCAAGTTCCGGGTTCTGGAAACACCATATATTTT

V gene: TRBV7-9
J gene: TRBJ1-2
D gene: TRBD1
clone size: once
CDR3 protein: CASSSQQGAGGYTF
CDR3 DNA: TGTGCCAGCAGCTCGCAACAGGGGGCCGGTGGCTACACCTTC

V gene: TRBV19
J gene: TRBJ1-1
D gene: TRBD1
clone size: -
CDR3 protein: CASSLVSGGTEAFF
CDR3 DNA: TGTGCCAGTAGCCTTGTCTCAGGGGGCACTGAAGCTTTCTTT

V gene: TRBV11-2
J gene: TRBJ2-2
D gene: -
clone size: -
CDR3 protein: CASNSAGAGAGELFF
CDR3 DNA: TGTGCCAGCAACTCGGCGGGGGCGGGAGCCGGGGAGCTGTTTTTT

V gene: TRBV7-9
J gene: TRBJ2-3
D gene: TRBD1
clone size: -
CDR3 protein: CASSLGTGAQYF
CDR3 DNA: TGTGCCAGCAGCTTAGGTACAGGGGCACAGTATTTT

V gene: TRBV5-1
J gene: TRBJ2-3
D gene: TRBD2
clone size: -
CDR3 protein: CASSLTSGGISTDTQYF
CDR3 DNA: TGCGCCAGCAGTTTAACTAGCGGGGGGATTAGCACAGATACGCAGTATTTT

V gene: TRBV30
J gene: TRBJ1-1
D gene: -
clone size: -
CDR3 protein: CAWSPGTLAAFF
CDR3 DNA: TGTGCCTGGAGTCCCGGGACTCTCGCAGCTTTCTTT

V gene: TRBV12-3/TRBV12-4
J gene: TRBJ2-7
D gene: -
clone size: -
CDR3 protein: CASSFSYEQYF
CDR3 DNA: TGTGCCAGCAGTTTCTCCTACGAGCAGTACTTC

V gene: TRBV2
J gene: TRBJ2-3
D gene: -
clone size: -
CDR3 protein: CASSLADTQYF
CDR3 DNA: TGTGCCAGCAGCTTAGCAGATACGCAGTATTTT

V gene: TRBV12-3/TRBV12-4
J gene: TRBJ1-2
D gene: -
clone size: -
CDR3 protein: CASSFSAGGGYTF
CDR3 DNA: TGTGCCAGCAGTTTTTCGGCCGGAGGAGGCTACACCTTC

V gene: TRBV4-1
J gene: TRBJ2-1
D gene: -
clone size: -
CDR3 protein: CASSQVEGVWNEQFF
CDR3 DNA: TGCGCCAGCAGCCAAGTCGAGGGGGTCTGGAATGAGCAGTTCTTC

V gene: TRBV7-3
J gene: TRBJ2-3
D gene: -
clone size: -
CDR3 protein: CASSSGGRADTQYF
CDR3 DNA: TGTGCCAGCAGCTCCGGGGGGCGAGCAGATACGCAGTATTTT

V gene: TRBV5-1
J gene: TRBJ2-6
D gene: -
clone size: -
CDR3 protein: CASSFGGANVLTF
CDR3 DNA: TGCGCCAGCAGCTTTGGTGGGGCCAACGTCCTGACTTTC

V gene: TRBV7-2
J gene: TRBJ2-3
D gene: -
clone size: -
CDR3 protein: CASSQSRTSEADTQYF
CDR3 DNA: TGTGCCAGCAGCCAGTCCCGGACCTCGGAGGCAGATACGCAGTATTTT

V gene: TRBV7-9
J gene: TRBJ2-2
D gene: -
clone size: -
CDR3 protein: CASSPPRGSAGELFF
CDR3 DNA: TGTGCCAGCAGCCCCCCCCGAGGTAGCGCCGGGGAGCTGTTTTTT

V gene: TRBV5-1
J gene: TRBJ2-4
D gene: -
clone size: -
CDR3 protein: CASSLDGRELDIQYF
CDR3 DNA: TGCGCCAGCAGCTTGGATGGCAGAGAACTAGACATTCAGTACTTC

V gene: TRBV7-2
J gene: TRBJ2-3
D gene: TRBD1
clone size: -
CDR3 protein: CASSTHRGRPDTQYF
CDR3 DNA: TGTGCCAGCAGCACGCACAGGGGGCGCCCAGATACGCAGTATTTT

V gene: TRBV14
J gene: TRBJ1-1
D gene: -
clone size: -
CDR3 protein: CASSQERDTEAFF
CDR3 DNA: TGTGCCAGCAGCCAGGAAAGGGACACTGAAGCTTTCTTT

V gene: TRBV21-1
J gene: TRBJ2-7
D gene: -
clone size: -
CDR3 protein: CASSKARGRQGVFGYEQYF
CDR3 DNA: TGTGCCAGCAGCAAAGCGCGGGGAAGACAGGGGGTTTTTGGCTACGAGCAGTACTTC

V gene: TRBV6-5
J gene: TRBJ1-2
D gene: -
clone size: -
CDR3 protein: CASSYSRSYGYTF
CDR3 DNA: TGTGCCAGCAGTTACTCACGCAGCTATGGCTACACCTTC

V gene: TRBV5-1
J gene: TRBJ2-7
D gene: -
clone size: -
CDR3 protein: CASSFRTNYEQYF
CDR3 DNA: TGCGCCAGCAGCTTTAGGACAAACTACGAGCAGTACTTC

V gene: TRBV27
J gene: TRBJ2-3
D gene: TRBD2
clone size: -
CDR3 protein: CASRLAGRPSDTQYF
CDR3 DNA: TGTGCCAGCAGATTAGCGGGGCGTCCATCTGATACGCAGTATTTT

V gene: TRBV6-5
J gene: TRBJ1-3
D gene: -
clone size: once
CDR3 protein: CASSYSGDTIYF
CDR3 DNA: TGTGCCAGCAGTTACTCGGGAGACACCATATATTTT